This T cell receptor beta chain is drawn from a study of OX40 agonist ivuxolimab in advanced cancers. Study details: Aged roughly 23 to 90 with a mean of roughly 65 years, they were almost 85% male.

A word on this clone: No antigen is known for it.

Study results and caveats: No determination was made of the antigen specificity of the expanded peripheral T cells. Among the lowest peripheral clonal expansion occurred in 0.1-3.0 mg/kg partial responders. Blood T cells, both CD4+ and CD8+, expanded clonally by week 6 at 0.1 to 3.0 mg/kg.

The repertoire was sequenced with immunoSEQ multiplex PCR; TCRdb's copy has only in-frame clones and lacks some. Of 65,000 to 95,000 clones listed, about nine tenths are singletons. CDR3 size: 15 residues. Germline V gene lookup returns CDR1 LNHDA and CDR2 SQIVND (reference sequence). The junction had 4 bases not matched to a gene; V was cut back by 5 bases and J by 1 base. The sample in question was CD4+ or CD8+ T cells sorted from blood, obtained in a trial of the OX40 agonist ivuxolimab. This receptor was identified in an adult with an advanced solid tumor such as melanoma, head and neck, liver or kidney cancer. V usage is TRBV19 and J usage is TRBJ1-1; 10 bases map to TRBD1. CDR3 protein: CASSARDRGNTEAFF. The CDR3, as DNA: TGTGCCAGTAGTGCCCGGGACAGGGGGAACACTGAAGCTTTCTTT.